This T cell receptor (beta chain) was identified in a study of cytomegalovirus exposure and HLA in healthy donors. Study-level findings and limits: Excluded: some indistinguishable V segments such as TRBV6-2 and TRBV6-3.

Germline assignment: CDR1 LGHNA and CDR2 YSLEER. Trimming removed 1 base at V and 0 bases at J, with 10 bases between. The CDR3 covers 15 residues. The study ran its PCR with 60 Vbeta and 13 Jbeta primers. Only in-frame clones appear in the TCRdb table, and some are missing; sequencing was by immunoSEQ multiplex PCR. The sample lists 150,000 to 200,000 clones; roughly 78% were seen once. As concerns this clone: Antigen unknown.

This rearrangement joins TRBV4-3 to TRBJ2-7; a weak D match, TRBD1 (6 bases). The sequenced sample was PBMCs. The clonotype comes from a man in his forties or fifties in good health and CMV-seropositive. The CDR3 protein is CASSQGWTDSYEQYF. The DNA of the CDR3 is TGCGCCAGCAGCCAAGGGTGGACAGACTCCTACGAGCAGTACTTC.